This TCR beta chain stems from a study of blood T cell repertoires in COVID-19 (dated by TCRdb to 2018 to 2020). For context, the study as a whole: Collaborator samples came from the United States, Italy and Spain and covered acute and convalescent phases of COVID-19. The prospective study material was composed of cDNA or gDNA derived from T cells, B-cell-depleted T cells, or PBMCs. Deeply sampled blood TCRbeta repertoires from subjects exposed to, actively infected with, or recovered from COVID-19 were included in the dataset. A freely available public database, intended as a resource for researchers studying the immune response to SARS-CoV-2, is where the repertoires were released. The samples were drawn from two sources: the first 160 participants of the ongoing ImmuneRACE study, and some 1,300 subjects contributed by 6 global collaborators. Sample metadata almost always included a de-identified subject ID, COVID-19 status, age in years and sex. Where available, HLA class I and class II types were obtained from metadata supplied by the sample provider rather than from assay-based typing.

Trimming at the junction amounts to 1 base on V and 3 bases on J, and the germline ends lie 12 bases apart. Measured from the cysteine to the phenylalanine, the CDR3 is 15 residues long. Only the CDR3 portion is preserved as DNA: 45 bases, with reading frame beginning at the first base. The germline V gene encodes CDR1 MGHDK and CDR2 SYGVNS. In this sample, this clone turned up once. Its antigen is still unknown. Base qualities are not at hand, and no much larger clone is one base apart. Participants in the prospective study were aged roughly 18 to 95 years, lived in 24 United States geographic areas, and enrolled through a virtual design. To assign participants to cohorts, the prospective study relied on clinical history that participants themselves reported in a screening survey and a study questionnaire. Recovered participants in ImmuneRACE Cohort 3 were defined by two consecutive negative NP/OP PCR tests, clearance by a healthcare professional, or resolution of symptoms. In the prospective study, whole blood, serum and a nasopharyngeal or oropharyngeal swab were collected from each participant by mobile phlebotomists. Prospective study participants could optionally give additional blood draws and questionnaires over an approximately two-month period. Prospective study blood samples were shipped either frozen or at room temperature before DNA extraction.

General study outcomes and caveats: Clinical and demographic metadata were provided uncurated, with the amount varying by source and participant.

TCRbeta CDR3 regions were amplified from genomic DNA using the immunoSEQ Assay, a bias-controlled multiplex PCR. From the authors' description of their analysis: Nucleated cell counts per sample were estimated from amplification of reference gene primers within the assay. Sequence reads were collapsed and filtered to measure the absolute abundance of every unique TCRbeta CDR3 rearrangement. Productive Simpson clonality was computed per sample as the square root of Simpson's diversity index over productive rearrangements. TCRdb holds this immuneACCESS table with in-frame rearrangements only. Some clones are missing; in checked studies, unresolved V genes explain under half, and the rest has no known cause. V, J and clone size are those of that table, while D and trimming were read from the DNA. The sample includes about 300,000 clones, with roughly nine tenths observed a single time. The ten largest make up 5% to 5.5% of the sample.

The sample was PBMCs or T cells enriched from blood (not recorded which). The TCR sequence derives from a man between 60 and 70 years old who had recovered from COVID-19. This sequence uses TRBV25-1 and TRBJ1-1, and perhaps TRBD1 as D gene, on 5 matching bases. In nucleotides, the sequence is TGTGCCAGCAGTGAATCGCCAGGGTGGGACACTGAAGCTTTCTTT. It translates to CASSESPGWDTEAFF.